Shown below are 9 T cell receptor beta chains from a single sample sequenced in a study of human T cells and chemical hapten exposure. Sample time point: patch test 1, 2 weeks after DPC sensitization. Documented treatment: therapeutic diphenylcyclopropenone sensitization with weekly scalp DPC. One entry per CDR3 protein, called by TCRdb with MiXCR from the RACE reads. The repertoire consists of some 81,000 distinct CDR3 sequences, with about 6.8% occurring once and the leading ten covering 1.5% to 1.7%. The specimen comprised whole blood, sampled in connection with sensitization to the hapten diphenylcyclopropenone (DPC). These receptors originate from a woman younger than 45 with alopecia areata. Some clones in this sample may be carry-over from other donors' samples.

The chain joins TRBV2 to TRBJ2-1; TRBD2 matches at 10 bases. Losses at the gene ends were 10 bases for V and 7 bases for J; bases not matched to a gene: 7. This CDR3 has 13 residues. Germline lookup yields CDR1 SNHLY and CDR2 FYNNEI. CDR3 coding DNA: TGTGCCACGAGACTAGCGGGTAATAATGAGCAGTTCTTC. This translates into CATRLAGNNEQFF.

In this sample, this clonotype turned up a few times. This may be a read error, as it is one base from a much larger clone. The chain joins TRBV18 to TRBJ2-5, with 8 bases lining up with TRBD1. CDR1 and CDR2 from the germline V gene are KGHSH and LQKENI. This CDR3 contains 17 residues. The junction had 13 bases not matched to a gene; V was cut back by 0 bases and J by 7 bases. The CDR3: CASSPPGIGTGPGTQYF. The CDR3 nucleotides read TGTGCCAGCTCACCACCGGGAATCGGGACAGGCCCAGGGACCCAGTACTTC.

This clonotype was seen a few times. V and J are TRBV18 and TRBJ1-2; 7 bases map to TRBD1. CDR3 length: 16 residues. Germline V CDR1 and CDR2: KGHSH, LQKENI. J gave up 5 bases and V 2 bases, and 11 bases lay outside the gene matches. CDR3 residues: CASSPNREGGAYGYTF. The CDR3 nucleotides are TGTGCCAGCTCACCAAACCGGGAAGGGGGCGCGTATGGCTACACCTTC.

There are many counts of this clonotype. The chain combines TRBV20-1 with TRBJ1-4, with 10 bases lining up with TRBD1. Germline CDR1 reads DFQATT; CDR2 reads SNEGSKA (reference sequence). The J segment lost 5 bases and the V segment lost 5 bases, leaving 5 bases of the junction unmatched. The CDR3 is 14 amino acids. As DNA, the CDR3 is TGCAGTGCTTACCGGACAGGGGGAAATGAAAAACTGTTTTTT. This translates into CSAYRTGGNEKLFF.

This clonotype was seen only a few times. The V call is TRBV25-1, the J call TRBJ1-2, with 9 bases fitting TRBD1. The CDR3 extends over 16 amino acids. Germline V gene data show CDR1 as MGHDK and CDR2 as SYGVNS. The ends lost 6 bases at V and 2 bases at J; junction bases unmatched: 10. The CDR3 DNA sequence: TGTGCCAGCAGGGAGGCGGGACAGGGAAAAAACTATGGCTACACCTTC. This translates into CASREAGQGKNYGYTF.

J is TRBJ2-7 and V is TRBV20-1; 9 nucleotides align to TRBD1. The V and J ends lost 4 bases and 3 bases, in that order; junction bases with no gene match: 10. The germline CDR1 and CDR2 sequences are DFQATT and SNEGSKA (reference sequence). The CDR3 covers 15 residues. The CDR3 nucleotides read TGCAGTGCTATCCCCGGGACAGGGATAAGCTACGAGCAGTACTTC. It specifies CSAIPGTGISYEQYF.

CDR3 sequence reads: CASSSIGQRLDSPLHF. The DNA for the CDR3 is TGTGCCAGCAGTTCGATCGGACAGCGACTCGATTCACCCCTCCACTTT. The chain employs TRBV27 and TRBJ1-6, with D maybe TRBD1 (6 bases). The CDR3 extends over 16 amino acids. The V end lost 4 bases, the J end lost 8 bases, and 18 bases lay between the germline ends. CDR1 and CDR2 from the germline V gene are MNHEY and SMNVEV (reference sequence).

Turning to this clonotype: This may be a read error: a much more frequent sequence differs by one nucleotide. The DNA of the CDR3 is TGCAGTGCTACTAAGGGCAGGAACACTGAAGCTTTCTTT. Translating it yields CSATKGRNTEAFF. V usage is TRBV20-1 and J usage is TRBJ1-1; no firm D call. Trimming removed 4 bases at V and 1 base at J, with 10 bases between. The CDR3 sequence is 13 residues long. Looked up from germline, CDR1 is DFQATT and CDR2 is SNEGSKA (reference sequence).

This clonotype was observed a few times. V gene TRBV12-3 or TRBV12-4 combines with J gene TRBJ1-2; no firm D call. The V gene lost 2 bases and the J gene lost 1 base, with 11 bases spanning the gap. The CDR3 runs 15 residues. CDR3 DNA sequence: TGTGCCAGCAGTTTAATGGCAGGAAATAACTATGGCTACACCTTC. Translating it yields CASSLMAGNNYGYTF.